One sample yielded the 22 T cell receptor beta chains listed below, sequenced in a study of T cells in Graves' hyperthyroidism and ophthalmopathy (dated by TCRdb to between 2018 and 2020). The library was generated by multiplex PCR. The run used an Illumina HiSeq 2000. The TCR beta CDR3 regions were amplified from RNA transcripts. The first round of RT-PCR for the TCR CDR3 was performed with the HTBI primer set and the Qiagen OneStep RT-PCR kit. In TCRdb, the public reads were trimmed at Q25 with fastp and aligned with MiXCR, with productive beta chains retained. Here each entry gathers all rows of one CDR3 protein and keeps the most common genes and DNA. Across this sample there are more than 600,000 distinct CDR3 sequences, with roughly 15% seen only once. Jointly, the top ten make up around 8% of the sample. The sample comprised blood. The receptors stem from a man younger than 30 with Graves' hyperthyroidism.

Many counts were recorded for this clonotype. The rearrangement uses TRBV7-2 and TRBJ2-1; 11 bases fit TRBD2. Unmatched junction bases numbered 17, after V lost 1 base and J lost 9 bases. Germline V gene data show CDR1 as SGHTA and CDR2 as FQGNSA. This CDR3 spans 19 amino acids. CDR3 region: CASSLGLAGRGQKVTEQFF. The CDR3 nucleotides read TGTGCCAGCAGCTTAGGACTAGCGGGAAGAGGGCAAAAGGTCACTGAGCAGTTCTTC.

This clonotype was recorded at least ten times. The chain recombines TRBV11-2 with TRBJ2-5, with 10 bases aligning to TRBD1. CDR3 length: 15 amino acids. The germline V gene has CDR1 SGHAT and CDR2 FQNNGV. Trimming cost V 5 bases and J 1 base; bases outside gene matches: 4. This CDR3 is CASSLRTGGQETQYF. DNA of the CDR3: TGTGCCAGCAGCCTCAGGACAGGGGGCCAAGAGACCCAGTACTTC.

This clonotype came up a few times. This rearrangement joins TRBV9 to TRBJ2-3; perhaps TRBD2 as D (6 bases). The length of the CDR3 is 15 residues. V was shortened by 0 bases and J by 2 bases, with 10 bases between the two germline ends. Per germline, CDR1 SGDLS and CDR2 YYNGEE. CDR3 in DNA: TGTGCCAGCAGCGTAGAGGGACTCCACACAGATACGCAGTATTTT. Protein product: CASSVEGLHTDTQYF.

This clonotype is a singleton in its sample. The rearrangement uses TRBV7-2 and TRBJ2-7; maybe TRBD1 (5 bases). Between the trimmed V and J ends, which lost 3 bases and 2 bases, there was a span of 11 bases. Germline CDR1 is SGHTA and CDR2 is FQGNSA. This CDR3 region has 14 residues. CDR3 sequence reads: CASSFTLGAYEQYF. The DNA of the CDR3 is TGTGCCAGCAGCTTTACGCTAGGGGCCTACGAGCAGTACTTC.

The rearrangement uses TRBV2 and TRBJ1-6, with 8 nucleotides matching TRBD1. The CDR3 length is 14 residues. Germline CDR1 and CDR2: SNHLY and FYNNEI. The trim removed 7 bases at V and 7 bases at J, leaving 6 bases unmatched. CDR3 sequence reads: CASIPTGDNSPLHF. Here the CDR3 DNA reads TGTGCCAGCATCCCGACAGGGGACAATTCACCCCTCCACTTT.

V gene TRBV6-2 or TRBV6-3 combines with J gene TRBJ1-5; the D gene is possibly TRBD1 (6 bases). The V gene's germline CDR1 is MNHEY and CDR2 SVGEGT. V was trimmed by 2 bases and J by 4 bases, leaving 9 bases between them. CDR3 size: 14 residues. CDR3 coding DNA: TGTGCCAGCAGTTACGGGCAGGGGAATCAGCCCCAGCATTTT. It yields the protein CASSYGQGNQPQHF.

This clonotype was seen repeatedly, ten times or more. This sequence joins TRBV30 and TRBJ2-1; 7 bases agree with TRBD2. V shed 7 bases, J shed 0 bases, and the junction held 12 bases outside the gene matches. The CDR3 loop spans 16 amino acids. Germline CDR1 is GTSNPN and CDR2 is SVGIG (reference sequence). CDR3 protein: CASWGGTSPSYNEQFF. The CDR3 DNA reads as TGTGCCTCTTGGGGGGGGACGTCGCCCTCCTACAATGAGCAGTTCTTC.

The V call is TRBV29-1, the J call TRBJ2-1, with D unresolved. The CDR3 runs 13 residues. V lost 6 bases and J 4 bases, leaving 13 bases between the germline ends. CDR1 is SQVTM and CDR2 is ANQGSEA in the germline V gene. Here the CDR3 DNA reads TGCAGCGTGGACGATTTGGGGTACAATGAGCAGTTCTTC. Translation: CSVDDLGYNEQFF.

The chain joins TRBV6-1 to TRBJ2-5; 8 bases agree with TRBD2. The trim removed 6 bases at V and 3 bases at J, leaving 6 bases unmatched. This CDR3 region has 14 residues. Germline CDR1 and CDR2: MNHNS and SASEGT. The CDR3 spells CASRPGLGEETQYF. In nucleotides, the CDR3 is TGTGCCAGCAGACCGGGACTAGGGGAAGAGACCCAGTACTTC.

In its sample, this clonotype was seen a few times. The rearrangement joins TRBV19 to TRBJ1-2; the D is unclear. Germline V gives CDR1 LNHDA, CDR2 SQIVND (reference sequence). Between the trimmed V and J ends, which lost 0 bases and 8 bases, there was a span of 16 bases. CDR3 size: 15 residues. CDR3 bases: TGTGCCAGTAGTATAGACTGGCGCCCCAGAAGGGGCTACACCTTC. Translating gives CASSIDWRPRRGYTF. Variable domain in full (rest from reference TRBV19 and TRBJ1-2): DGGITQSPKYLFRKEGQNVTLSCEQNLNHDAMYWYRQDPGQGLRLIYYSQIVNDFQKGDIAEGYSVSREKKESFPLTVTSAQKNPTAFYLCASSIDWRPRRGYTFGSGTRLTVV.

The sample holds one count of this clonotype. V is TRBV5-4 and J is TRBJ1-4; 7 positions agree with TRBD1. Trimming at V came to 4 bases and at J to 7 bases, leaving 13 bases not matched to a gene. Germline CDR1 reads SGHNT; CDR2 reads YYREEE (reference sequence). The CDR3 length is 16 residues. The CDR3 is CASSPGGGRTLEKLFF. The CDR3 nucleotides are TGTGCCAGCAGCCCCGGAGGGGGCAGGACCCTTGAAAAACTGTTTTTT.

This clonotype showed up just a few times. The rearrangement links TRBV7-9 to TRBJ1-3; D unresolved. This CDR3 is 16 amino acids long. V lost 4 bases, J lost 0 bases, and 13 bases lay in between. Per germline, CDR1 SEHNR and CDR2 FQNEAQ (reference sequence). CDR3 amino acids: CASSSTRASSGNTIYF. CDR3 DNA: TGTGCCAGCAGCTCGACAAGGGCCAGCTCTGGAAACACCATATATTTT.

The CDR3 is CASSYSGTSGSYGEQYF. CDR3 DNA sequence: TGTGCCAGCAGTTACTCGGGGACTAGCGGGAGTTACGGCGAGCAGTACTTC. This sequence joins TRBV6-5 and TRBJ2-7; TRBD2 matches at 14 bases. The CDR3 length is 17 residues. Germline V lookup: CDR1 MNHEY, CDR2 SVGAGI. The trim removed 0 bases at V and 6 bases at J, leaving 7 bases unmatched.

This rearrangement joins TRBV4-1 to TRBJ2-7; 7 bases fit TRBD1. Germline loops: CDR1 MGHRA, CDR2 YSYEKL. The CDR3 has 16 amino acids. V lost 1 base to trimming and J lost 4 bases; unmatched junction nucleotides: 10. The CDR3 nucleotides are TGCGCCAGCAGCCAAGTCCCCGGACAGGCTTTTTACGAGCAGTACTTC. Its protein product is CASSQVPGQAFYEQYF.

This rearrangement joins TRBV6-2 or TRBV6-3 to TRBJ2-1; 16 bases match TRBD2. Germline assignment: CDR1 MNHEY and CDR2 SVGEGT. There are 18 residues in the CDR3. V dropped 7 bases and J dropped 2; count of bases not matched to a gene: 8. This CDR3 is CASNPGLAGGIPYNEQFF. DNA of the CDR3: TGTGCCAGCAACCCGGGACTAGCGGGAGGGATTCCCTACAATGAGCAGTTCTTC.

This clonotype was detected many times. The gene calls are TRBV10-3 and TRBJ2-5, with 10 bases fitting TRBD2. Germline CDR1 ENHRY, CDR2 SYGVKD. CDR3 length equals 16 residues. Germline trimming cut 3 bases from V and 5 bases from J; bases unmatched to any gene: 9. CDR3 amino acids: CAISDPGTSAMETQYF. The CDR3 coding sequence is TGTGCCATCAGTGATCCCGGGACTAGCGCGATGGAGACCCAGTACTTC.

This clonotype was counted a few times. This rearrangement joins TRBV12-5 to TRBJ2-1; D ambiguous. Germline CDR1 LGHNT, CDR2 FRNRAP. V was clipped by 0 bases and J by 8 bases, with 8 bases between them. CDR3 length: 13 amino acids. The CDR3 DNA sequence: TGTGCTAGTGGTTTGGTACGGGTCGATGAGCAGTTCTTC. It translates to CASGLVRVDEQFF.

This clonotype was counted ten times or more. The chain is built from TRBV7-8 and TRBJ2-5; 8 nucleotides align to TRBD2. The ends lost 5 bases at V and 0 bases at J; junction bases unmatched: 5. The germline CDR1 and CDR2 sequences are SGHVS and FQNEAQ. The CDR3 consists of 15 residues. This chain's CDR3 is CASSPFGGDQETQYF. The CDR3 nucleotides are TGTGCCAGCAGCCCGTTCGGGGGGGACCAAGAGACCCAGTACTTC.

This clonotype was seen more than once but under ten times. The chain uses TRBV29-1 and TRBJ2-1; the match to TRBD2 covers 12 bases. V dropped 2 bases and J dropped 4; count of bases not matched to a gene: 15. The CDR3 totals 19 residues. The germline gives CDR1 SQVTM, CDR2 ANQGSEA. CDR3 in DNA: TGCAGCGTTGAATCGACTAGCGGGAGAAGCGGGGGGGGATACAATGAGCAGTTCTTC. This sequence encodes CSVESTSGRSGGGYNEQFF.

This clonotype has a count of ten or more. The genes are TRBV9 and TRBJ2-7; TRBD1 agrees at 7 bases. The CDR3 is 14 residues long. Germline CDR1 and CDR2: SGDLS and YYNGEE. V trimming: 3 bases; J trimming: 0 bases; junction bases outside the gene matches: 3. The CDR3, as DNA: TGTGCCAGCAGCGGCCGGGACAGCTCCTACGAGCAGTACTTC. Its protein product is CASSGRDSSYEQYF.

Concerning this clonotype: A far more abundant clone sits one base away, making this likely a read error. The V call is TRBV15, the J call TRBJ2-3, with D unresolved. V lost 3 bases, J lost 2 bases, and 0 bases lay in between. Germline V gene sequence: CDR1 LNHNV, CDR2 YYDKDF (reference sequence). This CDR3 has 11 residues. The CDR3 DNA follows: TGTGCCACCAGCAGCACAGATACGCAGTATTTT. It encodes CATSSTDTQYF.

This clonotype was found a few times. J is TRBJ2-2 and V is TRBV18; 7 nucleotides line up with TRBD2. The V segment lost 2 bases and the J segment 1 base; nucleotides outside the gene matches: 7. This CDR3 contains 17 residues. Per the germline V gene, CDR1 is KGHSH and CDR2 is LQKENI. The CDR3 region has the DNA TGTGCCAGCTCACCAGTAGCGGGCCCATTGAACACCGGGGAGCTGTTTTTT. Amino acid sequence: CASSPVAGPLNTGELFF.